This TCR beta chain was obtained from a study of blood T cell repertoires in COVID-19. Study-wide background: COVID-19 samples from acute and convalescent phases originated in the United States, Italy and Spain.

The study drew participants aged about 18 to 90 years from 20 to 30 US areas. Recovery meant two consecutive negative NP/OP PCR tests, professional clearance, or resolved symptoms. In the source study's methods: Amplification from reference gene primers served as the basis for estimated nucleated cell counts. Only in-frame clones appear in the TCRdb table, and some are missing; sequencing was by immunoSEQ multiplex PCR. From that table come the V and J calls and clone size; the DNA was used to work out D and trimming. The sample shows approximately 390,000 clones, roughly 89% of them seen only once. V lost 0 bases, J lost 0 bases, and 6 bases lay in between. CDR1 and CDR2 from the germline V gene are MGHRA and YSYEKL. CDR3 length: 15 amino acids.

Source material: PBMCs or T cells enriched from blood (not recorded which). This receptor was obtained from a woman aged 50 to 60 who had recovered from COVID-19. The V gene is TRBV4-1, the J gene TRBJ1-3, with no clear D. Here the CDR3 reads CASSQDGGSGNTIYF. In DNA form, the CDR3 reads TGCGCCAGCAGCCAAGACGGTGGCTCTGGAAACACCATATATTTT.